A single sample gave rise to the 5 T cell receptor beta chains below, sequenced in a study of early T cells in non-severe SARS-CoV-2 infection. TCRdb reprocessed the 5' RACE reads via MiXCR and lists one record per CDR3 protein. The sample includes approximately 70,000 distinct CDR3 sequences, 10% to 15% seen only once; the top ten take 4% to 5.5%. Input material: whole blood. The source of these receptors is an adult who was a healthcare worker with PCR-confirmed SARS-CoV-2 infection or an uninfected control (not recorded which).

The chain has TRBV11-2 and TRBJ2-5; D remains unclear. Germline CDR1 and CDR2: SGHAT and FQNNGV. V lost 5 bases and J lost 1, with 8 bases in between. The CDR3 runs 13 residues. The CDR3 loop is CASSGEVQETQYF. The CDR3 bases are TGTGCCAGCAGCGGGGAAGTCCAAGAGACCCAGTACTTC. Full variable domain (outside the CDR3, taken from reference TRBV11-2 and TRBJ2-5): EAGVAQSPRYKIIEKRQSVAFWCNPISGHATLYWYQQILGQGPKLLIQFQNNGVVDDSQLPKDRFSAERLKGVDSTLKIQPAKLEDSAVYLCASSGEVQETQYFGPGTRLLVL.

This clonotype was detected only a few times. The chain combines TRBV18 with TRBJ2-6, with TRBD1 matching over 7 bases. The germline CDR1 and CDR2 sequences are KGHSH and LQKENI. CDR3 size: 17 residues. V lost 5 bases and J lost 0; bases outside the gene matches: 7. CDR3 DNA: TGTGCCAGCTCATGGACAGGAGAGATCTCTGGGGCCAACGTCCTGACTTTC. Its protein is CASSWTGEISGANVLTF.

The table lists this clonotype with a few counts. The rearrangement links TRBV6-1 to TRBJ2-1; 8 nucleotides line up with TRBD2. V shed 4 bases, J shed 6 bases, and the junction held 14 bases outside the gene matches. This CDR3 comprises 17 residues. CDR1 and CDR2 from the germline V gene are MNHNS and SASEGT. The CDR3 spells CASSVILGSGTLNEQFF. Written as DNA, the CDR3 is TGTGCCAGCAGTGTAATCCTGGGTAGCGGGACCCTCAATGAGCAGTTCTTC.

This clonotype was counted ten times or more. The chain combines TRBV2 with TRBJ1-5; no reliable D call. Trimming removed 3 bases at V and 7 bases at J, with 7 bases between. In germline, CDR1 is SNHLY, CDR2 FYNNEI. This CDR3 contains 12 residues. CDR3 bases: TGTGCCAGCAGTGATGAGGACCAGCCCCAGCATTTT. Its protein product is CASSDEDQPQHF.

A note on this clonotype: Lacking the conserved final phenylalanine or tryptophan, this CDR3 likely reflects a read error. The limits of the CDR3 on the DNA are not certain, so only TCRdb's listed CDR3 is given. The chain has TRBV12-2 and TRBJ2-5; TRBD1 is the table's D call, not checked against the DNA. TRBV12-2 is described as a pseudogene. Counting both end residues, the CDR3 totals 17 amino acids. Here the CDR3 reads CASRLAWDRGLQETQYL.